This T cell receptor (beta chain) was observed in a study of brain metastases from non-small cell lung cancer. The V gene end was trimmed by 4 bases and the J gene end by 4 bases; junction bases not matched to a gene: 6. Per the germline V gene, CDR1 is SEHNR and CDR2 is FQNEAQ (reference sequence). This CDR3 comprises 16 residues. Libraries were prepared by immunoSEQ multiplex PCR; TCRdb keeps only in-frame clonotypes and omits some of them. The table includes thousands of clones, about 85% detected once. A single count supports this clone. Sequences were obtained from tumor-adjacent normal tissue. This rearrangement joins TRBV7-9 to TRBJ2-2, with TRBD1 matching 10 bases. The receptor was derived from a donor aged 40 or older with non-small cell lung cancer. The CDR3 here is CASSSQTGGLTGELFF. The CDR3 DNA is TGTGCCAGCAGCTCGCAGACAGGGGGCCTCACCGGGGAGCTGTTTTTT.